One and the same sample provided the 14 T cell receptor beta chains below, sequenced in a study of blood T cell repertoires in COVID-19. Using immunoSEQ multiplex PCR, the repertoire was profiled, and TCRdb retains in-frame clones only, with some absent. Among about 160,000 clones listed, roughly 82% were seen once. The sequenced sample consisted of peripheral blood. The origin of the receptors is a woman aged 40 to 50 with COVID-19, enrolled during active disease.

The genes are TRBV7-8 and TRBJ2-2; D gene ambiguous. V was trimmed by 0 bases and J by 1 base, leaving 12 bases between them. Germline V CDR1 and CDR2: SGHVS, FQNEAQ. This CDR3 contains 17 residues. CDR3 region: CASSLAHRMRNTGELFF. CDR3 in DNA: TGTGCCAGCAGCTTAGCGCACAGAATGAGGAACACCGGGGAGCTGTTTTTT.

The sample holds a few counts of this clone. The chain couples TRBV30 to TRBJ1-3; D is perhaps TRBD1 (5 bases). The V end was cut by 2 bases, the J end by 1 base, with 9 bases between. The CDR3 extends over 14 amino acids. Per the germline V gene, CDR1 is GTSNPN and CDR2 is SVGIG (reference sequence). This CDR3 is CAWSYSGSGNTIYF. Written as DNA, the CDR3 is TGTGCCTGGAGTTACTCAGGGTCTGGAAACACCATATATTTT.

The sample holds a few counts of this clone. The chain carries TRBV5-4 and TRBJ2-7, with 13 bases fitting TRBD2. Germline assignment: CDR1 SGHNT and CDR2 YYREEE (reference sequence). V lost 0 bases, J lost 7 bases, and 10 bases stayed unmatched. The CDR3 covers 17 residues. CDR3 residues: CASSLGLAGGSTREQYF. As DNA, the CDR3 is TGTGCCAGCAGCTTGGGACTAGCGGGAGGCTCTACGAGGGAGCAGTACTTC.

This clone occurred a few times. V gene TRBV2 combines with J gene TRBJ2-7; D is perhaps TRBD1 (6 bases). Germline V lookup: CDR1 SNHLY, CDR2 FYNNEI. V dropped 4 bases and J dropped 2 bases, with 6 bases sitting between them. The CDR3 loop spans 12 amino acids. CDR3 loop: CASSGQAYEQYV. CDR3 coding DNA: TGTGCCAGCAGTGGACAGGCCTACGAGCAGTACGTC.

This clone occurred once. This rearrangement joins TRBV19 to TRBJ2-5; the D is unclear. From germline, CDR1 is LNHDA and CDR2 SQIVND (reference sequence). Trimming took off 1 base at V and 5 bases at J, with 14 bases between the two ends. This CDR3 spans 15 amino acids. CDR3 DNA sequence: TGTGCCAGTAGTATAGTCGCCACTCCCGAGGAGACCCAGTACTTC. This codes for CASSIVATPEETQYF. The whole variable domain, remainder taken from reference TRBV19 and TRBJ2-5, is DGGITQSPKYLFRKEGQNVTLSCEQNLNHDAMYWYRQDPGQGLRLIYYSQIVNDFQKGDIAEGYSVSREKKESFPLTVTSAQKNPTAFYLCASSIVATPEETQYFGPGTRLLVL.

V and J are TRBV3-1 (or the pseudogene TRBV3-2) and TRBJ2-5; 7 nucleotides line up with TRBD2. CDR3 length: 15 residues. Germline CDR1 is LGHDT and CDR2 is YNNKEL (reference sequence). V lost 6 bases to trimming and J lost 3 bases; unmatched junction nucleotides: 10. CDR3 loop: CASRRGGGTEETQYF. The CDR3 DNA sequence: TGTGCCAGCAGGAGAGGCGGGGGTACAGAAGAGACCCAGTACTTC.

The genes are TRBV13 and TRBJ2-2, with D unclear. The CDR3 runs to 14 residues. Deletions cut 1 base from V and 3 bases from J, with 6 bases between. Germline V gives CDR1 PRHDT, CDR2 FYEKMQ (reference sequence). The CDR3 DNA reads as TGTGCCAGCAGCTTAGCCAGTTACACCGGGGAGCTGTTTTTT. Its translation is CASSLASYTGELFF.

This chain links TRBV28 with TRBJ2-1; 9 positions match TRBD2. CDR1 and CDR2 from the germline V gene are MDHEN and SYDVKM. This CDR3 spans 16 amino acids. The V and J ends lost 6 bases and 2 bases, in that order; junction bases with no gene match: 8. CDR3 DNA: TGTGCCAGCAGCGCTTCAGCGGGAGGAGCCTACAATGAGCAGTTCTTC. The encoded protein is CASSASAGGAYNEQFF.

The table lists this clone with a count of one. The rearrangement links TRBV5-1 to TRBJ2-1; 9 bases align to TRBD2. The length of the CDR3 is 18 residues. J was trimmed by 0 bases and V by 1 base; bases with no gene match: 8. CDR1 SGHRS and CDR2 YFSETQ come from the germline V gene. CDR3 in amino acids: CASSLRLAVLSSYNEQFF. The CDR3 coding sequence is TGCGCCAGCAGCTTGCGACTAGCGGTTCTAAGCTCCTACAATGAGCAGTTCTTC.

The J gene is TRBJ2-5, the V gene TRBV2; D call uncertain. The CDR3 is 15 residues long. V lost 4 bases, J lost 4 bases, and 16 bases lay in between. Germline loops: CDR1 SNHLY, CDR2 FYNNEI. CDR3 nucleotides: TGTGCCAGCAGTGTCGGCGACCTATCAGGAGAGACCCAGTACTTC. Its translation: CASSVGDLSGETQYF.

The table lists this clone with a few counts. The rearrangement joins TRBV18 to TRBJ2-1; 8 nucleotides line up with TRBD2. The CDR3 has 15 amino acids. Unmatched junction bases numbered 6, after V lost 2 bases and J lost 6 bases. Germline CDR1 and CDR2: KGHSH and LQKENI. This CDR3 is CASSPGSGRSNEQFF. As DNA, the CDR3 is TGTGCCAGCTCACCAGGGAGCGGGAGAAGCAATGAGCAGTTCTTC.

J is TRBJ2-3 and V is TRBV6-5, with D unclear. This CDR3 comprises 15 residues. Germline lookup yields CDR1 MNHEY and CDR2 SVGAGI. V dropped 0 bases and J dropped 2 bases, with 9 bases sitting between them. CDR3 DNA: TGTGCCAGCAGTTACTCGAGCCCGAACACAGATACGCAGTATTTT. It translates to CASSYSSPNTDTQYF.

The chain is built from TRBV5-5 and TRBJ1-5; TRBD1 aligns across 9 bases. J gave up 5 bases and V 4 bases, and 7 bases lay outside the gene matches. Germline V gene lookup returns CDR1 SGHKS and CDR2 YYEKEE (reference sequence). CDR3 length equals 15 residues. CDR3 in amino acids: CASSLGGTGYQPQHF. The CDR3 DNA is TGTGCCAGCAGCCTCGGGGGGACAGGGTATCAGCCCCAGCATTTT.

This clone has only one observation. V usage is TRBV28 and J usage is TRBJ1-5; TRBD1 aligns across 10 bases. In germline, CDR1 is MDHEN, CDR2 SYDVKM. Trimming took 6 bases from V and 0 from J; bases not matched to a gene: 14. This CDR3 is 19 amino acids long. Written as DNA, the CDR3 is TGTGCCAGCAGCGAAATGACAGGGGGCGCAACTTATAGCAATCAGCCCCAGCATTTT. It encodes CASSEMTGGATYSNQPQHF.